This T cell receptor (beta chain) stems from a study of T cell responses to AZD1222 COVID-19 vaccine. In regard to this clone: Its antigen is currently unknown.

Assay: immunoSEQ multiplex PCR; the TCRdb copy retains only in-frame clones and omits some. The data contain around 130,000 clones, roughly nine tenths of them seen just once; the ten biggest clones take up about 5.3%. Study-wide points: In a largely white British group with more females than males, clonal diversity was possibly underestimated. Researchers report vaccine-associated CD4 TCRs spanning spike, with dominance at 160-218 and 743-854. Baseline testing showed seropositivity in only five to seven AZD1222 recipients. Unmutated variant regions are reportedly the target of nearly half of TCRs that are spike-specific.

Germline values: CDR1 SGHRS, CDR2 YFSETQ. Trimming shortened V by 0 bases and J by 4 bases, and 14 bases separated the two germline ends. The CDR3 is 16 residues long. The receptor was derived from an adult in good health. The sample was peripheral blood, taken on day 0 of AZD1222 vaccination. The chain has TRBV5-1 and TRBJ1-3; D possibly corresponds to TRBD1 (6 bases). The CDR3 here is CASSLAPTGNGNTIYF. The CDR3 DNA is TGCGCCAGCAGCTTGGCCCCCACAGGGAACGGAAACACCATATATTTT.